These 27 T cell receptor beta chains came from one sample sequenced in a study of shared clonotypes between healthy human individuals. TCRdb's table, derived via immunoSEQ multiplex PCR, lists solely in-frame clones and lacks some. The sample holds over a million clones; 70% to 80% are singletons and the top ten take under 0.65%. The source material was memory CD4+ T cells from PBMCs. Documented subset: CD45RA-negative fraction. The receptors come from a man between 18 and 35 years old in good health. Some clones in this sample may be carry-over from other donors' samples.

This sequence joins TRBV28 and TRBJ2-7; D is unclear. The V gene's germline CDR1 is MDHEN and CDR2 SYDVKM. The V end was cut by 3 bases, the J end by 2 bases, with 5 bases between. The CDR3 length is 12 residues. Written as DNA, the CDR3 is TGTGCCAGCAGTTTTCAAGCCTACGAGCAGTACTTC. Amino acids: CASSFQAYEQYF.

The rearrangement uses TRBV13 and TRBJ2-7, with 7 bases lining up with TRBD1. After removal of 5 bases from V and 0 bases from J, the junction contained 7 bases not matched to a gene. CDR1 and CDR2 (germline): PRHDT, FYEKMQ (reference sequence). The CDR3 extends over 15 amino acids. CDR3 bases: TGTGCCAGCAGCGAACAGGGGCCCTACTCCTACGAGCAGTACTTC. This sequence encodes CASSEQGPYSYEQYF. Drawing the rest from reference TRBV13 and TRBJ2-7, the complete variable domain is AAGVIQSPRHLIKEKRETATLKCYPIPRHDTVYWYQQGPGQDPQFLISFYEKMQSDKGSIPDRFSAQQFSDYHSELNMSSLELGDSALYFCASSEQGPYSYEQYFGPGTRLTVT.

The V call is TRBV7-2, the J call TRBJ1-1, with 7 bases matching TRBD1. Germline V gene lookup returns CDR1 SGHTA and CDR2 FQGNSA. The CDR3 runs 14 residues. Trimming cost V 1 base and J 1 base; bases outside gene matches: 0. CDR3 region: CASSLGTGNTEAFF. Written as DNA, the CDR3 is TGTGCCAGCAGCTTAGGGACAGGGAACACTGAAGCTTTCTTT.

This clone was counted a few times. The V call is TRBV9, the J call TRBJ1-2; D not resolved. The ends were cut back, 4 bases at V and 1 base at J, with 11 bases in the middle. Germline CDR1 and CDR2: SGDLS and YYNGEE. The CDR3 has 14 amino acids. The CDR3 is CASSPGPLNYGYTF. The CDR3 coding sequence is TGTGCCAGCAGCCCAGGACCGCTTAACTATGGCTACACCTTC.

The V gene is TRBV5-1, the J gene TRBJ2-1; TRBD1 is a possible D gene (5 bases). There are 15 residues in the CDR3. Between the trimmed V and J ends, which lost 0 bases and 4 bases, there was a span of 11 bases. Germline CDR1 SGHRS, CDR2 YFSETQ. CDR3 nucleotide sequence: TGCGCCAGCAGCTTGGGTCAGGGCCTATACAATGAGCAGTTCTTC. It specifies CASSLGQGLYNEQFF.

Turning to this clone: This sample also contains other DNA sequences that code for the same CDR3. This chain's CDR3 is CASSRGGQPQHF. CDR3 bases: TGTGCCAGCAGTCGCGGCGGGCAGCCCCAGCATTTT. The chain employs TRBV27 and TRBJ1-5; no clear D gene. V was trimmed by 5 bases and J by 7 bases, leaving 9 bases between them. In germline, CDR1 is MNHEY, CDR2 SMNVEV (reference sequence). The CDR3 totals 12 residues.

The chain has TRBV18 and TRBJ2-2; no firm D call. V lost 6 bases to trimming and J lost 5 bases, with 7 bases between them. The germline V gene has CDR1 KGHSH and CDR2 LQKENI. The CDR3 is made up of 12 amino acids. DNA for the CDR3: TGTGCCAGCTCTACCTGGACCGGGGAGCTGTTTTTT. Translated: CASSTWTGELFF.

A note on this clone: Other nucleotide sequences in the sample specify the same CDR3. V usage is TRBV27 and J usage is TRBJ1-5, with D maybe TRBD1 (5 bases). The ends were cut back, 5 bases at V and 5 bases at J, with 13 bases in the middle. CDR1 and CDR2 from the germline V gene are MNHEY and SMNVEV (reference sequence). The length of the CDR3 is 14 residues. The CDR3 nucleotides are TGTGCCAGCAGTCTCCGGGGGACGGATCAGCCCCAGCATTTT. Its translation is CASSLRGTDQPQHF.

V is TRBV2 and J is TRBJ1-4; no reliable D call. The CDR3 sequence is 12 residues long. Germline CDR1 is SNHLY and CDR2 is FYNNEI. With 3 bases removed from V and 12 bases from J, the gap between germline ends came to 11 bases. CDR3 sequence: CASSERLEQLFF. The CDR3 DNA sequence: TGTGCCAGCAGTGAGCGGTTAGAGCAACTGTTTTTT.

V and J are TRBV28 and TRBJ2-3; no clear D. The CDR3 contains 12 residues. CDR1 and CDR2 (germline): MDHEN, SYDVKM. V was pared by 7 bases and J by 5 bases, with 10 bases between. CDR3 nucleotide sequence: TGTGCCAGCACCAAACGTTTAGATACGCAGTATTTT. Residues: CASTKRLDTQYF.

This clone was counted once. CDR3 sequence: CASSPPGTEQYF. DNA for the CDR3: TGTGCCAGCAGCCCCCCAGGGACCGAGCAGTACTTC. The J gene is TRBJ2-7, the V gene TRBV28, with D perhaps TRBD1 or TRBD2 (5 bases each). V dropped 6 bases and J dropped 6 bases, with 12 bases sitting between them. Germline V gene sequence: CDR1 MDHEN, CDR2 SYDVKM. The CDR3 runs 12 residues.

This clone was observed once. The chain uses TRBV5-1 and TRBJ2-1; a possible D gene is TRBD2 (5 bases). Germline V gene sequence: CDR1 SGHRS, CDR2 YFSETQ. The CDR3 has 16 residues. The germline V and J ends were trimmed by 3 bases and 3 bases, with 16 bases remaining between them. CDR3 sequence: CASSSVEGSNYNEQFF. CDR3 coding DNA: TGCGCCAGCAGCTCCGTCGAGGGTTCTAACTACAATGAGCAGTTCTTC.

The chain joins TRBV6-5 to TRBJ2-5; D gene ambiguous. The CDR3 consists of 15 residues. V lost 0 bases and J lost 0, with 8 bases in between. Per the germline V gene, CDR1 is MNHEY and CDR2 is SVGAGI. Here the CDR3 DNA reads TGTGCCAGCAGTTACTCAGGAGCAAACCAAGAGACCCAGTACTTC. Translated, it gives CASSYSGANQETQYF.

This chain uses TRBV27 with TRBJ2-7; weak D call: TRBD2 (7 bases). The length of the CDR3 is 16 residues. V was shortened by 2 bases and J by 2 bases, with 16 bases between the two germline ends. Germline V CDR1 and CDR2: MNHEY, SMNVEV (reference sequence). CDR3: CASSLGGGQWTYEQYF. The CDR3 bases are TGTGCCAGCAGTTTAGGGGGGGGGCAATGGACCTACGAGCAGTACTTC.

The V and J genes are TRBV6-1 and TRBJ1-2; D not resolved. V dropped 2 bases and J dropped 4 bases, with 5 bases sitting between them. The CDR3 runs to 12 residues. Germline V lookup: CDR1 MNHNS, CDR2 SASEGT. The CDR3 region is CASSETFYGYTF. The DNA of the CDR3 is TGTGCCAGCAGTGAAACGTTCTATGGCTACACCTTC.

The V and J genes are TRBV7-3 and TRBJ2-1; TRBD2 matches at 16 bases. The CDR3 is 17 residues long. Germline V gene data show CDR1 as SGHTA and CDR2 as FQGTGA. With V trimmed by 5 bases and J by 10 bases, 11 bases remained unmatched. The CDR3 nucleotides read TGTGCCAGCAGCACCGGGACTAGCGGGAGGGCCGGCGGGGAGCAGTTCTTC. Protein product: CASSTGTSGRAGGEQFF.

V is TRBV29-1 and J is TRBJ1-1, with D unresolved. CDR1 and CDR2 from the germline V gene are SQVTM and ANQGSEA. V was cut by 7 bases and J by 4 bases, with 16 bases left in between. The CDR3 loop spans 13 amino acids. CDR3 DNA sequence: TGCAGCGCCGTCCCCTTATTGGGCACTGAAGCTTTCTTT. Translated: CSAVPLLGTEAFF.

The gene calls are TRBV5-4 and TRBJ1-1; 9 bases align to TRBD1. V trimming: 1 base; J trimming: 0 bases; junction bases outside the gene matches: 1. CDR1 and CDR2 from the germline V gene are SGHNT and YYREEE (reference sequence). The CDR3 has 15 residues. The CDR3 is CASSLTGGLNTEAFF. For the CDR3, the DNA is TGTGCCAGCAGCTTGACAGGGGGCCTGAACACTGAAGCTTTCTTT.

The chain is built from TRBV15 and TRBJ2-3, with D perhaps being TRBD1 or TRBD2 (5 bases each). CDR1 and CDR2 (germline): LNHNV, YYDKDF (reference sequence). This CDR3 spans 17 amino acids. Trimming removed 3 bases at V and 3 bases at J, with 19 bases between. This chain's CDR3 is CATSSKSGSPLTDTQYF. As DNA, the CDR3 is TGTGCCACCAGCAGTAAGTCAGGGAGCCCCTTGACAGATACGCAGTATTTT.

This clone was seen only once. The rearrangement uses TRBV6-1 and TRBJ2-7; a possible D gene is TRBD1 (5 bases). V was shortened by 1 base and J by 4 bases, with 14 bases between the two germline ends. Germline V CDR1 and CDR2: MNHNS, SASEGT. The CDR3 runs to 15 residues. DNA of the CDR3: TGTGCCAGCAGTGAAGTAGGGGTTTTCGGGTACGAGCAGTACTTC. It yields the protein CASSEVGVFGYEQYF.

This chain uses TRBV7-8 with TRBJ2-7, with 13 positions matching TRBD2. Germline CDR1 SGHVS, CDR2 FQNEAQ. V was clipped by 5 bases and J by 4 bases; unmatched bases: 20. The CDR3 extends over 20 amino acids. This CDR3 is CASSGSRDRRTSGSVYEQYF. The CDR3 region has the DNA TGTGCCAGCAGCGGAAGCCGGGACAGGAGGACTAGCGGGAGTGTTTACGAGCAGTACTTC.

CDR3 in amino acids: CASSERTEWISNQPQHF. The DNA for the CDR3 is TGTGCCAGCAGTGAACGCACAGAGTGGATTAGCAATCAGCCCCAGCATTTT. This sequence joins TRBV6-1 and TRBJ1-5; no clear D gene. V lost 2 bases and J lost 0, with 14 bases in between. The CDR3 is 17 amino acids. Germline V gene sequence: CDR1 MNHNS, CDR2 SASEGT.

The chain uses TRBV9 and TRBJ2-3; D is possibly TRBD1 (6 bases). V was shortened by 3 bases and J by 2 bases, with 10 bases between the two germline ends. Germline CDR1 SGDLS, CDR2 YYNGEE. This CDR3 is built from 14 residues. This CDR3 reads CASSGRQATDTQYF. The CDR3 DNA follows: TGTGCCAGCAGCGGTCGACAGGCCACAGATACGCAGTATTTT.

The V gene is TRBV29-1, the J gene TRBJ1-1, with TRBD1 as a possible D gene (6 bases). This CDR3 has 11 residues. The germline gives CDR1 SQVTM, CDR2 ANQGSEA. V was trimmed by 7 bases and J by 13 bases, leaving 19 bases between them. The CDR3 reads CSGHRGAEDFF. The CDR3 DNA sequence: TGCAGCGGCCATAGGGGGGCTGAGGATTTCTTT. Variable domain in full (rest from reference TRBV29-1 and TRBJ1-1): SAVISQKPSRDICQRGTSLTIQCQVDSQVTMMFWYRQQPGQSLTLIATANQGSEATYESGFVIDKFPISRPNLTFSTLTVSNMSPEDSSIYLCSGHRGAEDFFGQGTRLTVV.

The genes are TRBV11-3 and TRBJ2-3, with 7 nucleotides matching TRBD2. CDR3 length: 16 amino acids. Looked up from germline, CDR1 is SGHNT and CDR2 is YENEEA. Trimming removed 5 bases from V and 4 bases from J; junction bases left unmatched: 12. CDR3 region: CASSQGAGALPDTQYF. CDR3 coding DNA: TGTGCCAGCAGCCAGGGCGCGGGAGCTTTACCAGATACGCAGTATTTT. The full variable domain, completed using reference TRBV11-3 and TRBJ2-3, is EAGVVQSPRYKIIEKKQPVAFWCNPISGHNTLYWYLQNLGQGPELLIRYENEEAVDDSQLPKDRFSAERLKGVDSTLKIQPAELGDSAVYLCASSQGAGALPDTQYFGPGTRLTVL.

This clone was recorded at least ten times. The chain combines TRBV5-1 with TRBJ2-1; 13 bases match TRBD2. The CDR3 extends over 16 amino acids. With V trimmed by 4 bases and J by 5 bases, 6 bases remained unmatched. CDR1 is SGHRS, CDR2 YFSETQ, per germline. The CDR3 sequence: CASSRTLAGGHNEQFF. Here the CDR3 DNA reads TGCGCCAGCAGCCGCACACTAGCGGGAGGGCACAATGAGCAGTTCTTC.

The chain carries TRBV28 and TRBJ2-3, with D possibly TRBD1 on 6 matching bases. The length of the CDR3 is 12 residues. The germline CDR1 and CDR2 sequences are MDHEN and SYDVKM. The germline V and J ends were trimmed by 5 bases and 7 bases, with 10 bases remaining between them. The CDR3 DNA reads TGTGCCAGCAGTCCAACAGGGCATACGCAGTATTTT. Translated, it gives CASSPTGHTQYF.